Below, one T cell receptor beta chain is given with its context. CDR1 is LNHDA and CDR2 is SQIVND in the germline V gene (reference sequence). The CDR3 runs 19 residues. V lost 7 bases to trimming and J lost 1 base; unmatched junction nucleotides: 8. This sample stems from a study of cytomegalovirus exposure and HLA in healthy donors. PCR amplification relied on 60 Vbeta primers (plus 13 Jbeta primers). Clones were sequenced by immunoSEQ multiplex PCR, and TCRdb holds only the in-frame ones, with some missing. The sample includes 200,000 to 250,000 clones, around 75% of them seen just once. The chain recombines TRBV19 with TRBJ2-6; 15 bases fit TRBD2. Sequenced input: PBMCs. The clonotype originates from a young woman in good health and CMV-seronegative. The CDR3 DNA follows: TGTGCCAGTAATCCCGAAGGACTAGCGGGGGGGTCTGGGGCCAACGTCCTGACTTTC. Translated, it gives CASNPEGLAGGSGANVLTF.